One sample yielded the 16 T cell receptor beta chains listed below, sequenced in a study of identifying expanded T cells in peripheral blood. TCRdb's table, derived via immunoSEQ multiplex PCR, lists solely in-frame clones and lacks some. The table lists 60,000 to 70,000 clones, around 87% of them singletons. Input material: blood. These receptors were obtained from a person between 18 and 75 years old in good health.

CDR3 DNA: TGTGCCAGCAGCACGGGACAGGGGGCGGTTGAGCAGTTCTTC. This sequence encodes CASSTGQGAVEQFF. This chain uses TRBV7-9 with TRBJ2-1; 12 nucleotides line up with TRBD1. Losses at the gene ends were 5 bases for V and 9 bases for J; bases not matched to a gene: 5. The CDR3 loop spans 14 amino acids. Germline V lookup: CDR1 SEHNR, CDR2 FQNEAQ (reference sequence).

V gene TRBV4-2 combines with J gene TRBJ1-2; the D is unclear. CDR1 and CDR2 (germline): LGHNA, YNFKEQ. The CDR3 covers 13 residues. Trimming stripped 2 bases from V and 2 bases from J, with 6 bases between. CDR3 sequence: CASSQSNNYGYTF. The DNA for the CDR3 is TGTGCCAGCAGCCAATCCAACAACTATGGCTACACCTTC.

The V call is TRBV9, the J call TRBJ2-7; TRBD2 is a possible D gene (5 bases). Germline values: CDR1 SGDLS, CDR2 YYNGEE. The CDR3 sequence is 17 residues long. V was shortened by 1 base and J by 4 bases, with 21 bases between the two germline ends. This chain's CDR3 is CASSVLSYPGNLYEQYF. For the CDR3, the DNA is TGTGCCAGCAGCGTATTGAGCTACCCGGGGAACTTGTACGAGCAGTACTTC.

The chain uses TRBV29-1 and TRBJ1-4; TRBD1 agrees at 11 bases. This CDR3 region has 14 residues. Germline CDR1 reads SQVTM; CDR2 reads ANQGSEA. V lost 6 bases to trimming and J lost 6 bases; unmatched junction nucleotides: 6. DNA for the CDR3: TGCAGCGTAAAGGACAGGGGGCGGTATGAAAAACTGTTTTTT. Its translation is CSVKDRGRYEKLFF.

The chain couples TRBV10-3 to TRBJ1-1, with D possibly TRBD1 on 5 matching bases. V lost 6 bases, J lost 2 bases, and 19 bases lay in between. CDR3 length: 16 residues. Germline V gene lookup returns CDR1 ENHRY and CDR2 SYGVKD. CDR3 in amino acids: CAIRPSSQGPNTEAFF. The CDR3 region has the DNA TGTGCCATCAGGCCCTCCTCCCAGGGCCCTAACACTGAAGCTTTCTTT.

This CDR3 reads CASNKTGTRPYRNQPQHF. CDR3 sequence (DNA): TGTGCCAGCAACAAGACAGGAACGAGACCATATCGTAATCAGCCCCAGCATTTT. The J gene is TRBJ1-5, the V gene TRBV21-1; the table assigns TRBD1, which was not confirmed against the DNA. TRBV21-1 is tagged as a pseudogene. This CDR3 has 18 amino acids.

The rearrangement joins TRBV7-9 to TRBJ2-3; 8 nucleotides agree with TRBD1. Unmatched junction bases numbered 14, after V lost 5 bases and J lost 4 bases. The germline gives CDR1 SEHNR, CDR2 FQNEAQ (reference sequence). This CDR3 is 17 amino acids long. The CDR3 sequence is CASSRSGYRGNSDTQYF. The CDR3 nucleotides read TGTGCCAGCAGCCGATCGGGGTACAGGGGGAATTCAGATACGCAGTATTTT.

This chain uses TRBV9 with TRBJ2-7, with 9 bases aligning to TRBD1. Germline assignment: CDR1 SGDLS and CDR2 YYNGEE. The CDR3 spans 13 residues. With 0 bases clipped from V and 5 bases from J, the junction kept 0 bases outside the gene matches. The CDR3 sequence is CASSVDRGHEQYF. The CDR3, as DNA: TGTGCCAGCAGCGTAGACAGGGGGCACGAGCAGTACTTC. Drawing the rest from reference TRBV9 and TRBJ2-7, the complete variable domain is DSGVTQTPKHLITATGQRVTLRCSPRSGDLSVYWYQQSLDQGLQFLIQYYNGEERAKGNILERFSAQQFPDLHSELNLSSLELGDSALYFCASSVDRGHEQYFGPGTRLTVT.

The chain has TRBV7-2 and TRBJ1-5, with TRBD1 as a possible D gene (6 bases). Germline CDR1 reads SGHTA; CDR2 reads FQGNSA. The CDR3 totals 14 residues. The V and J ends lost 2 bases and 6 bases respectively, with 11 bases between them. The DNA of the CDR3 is TGTGCCAGCAGCTTAATGCAGGGGCCTCAGCCCCAGCATTTT. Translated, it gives CASSLMQGPQPQHF.

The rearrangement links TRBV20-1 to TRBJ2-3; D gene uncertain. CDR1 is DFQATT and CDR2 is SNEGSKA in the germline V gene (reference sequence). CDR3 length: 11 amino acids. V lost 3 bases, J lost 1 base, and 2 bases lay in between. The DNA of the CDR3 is TGCAGTGCTAGCGGCACAGATACGCAGTATTTT. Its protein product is CSASGTDTQYF.

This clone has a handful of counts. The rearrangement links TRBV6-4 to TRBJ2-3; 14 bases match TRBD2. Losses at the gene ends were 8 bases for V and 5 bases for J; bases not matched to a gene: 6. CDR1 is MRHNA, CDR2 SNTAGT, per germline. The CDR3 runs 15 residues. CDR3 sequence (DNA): TGTGCCAGCTCGGGACTAGCGGGAGCAGGAGATACGCAGTATTTT. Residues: CASSGLAGAGDTQYF.

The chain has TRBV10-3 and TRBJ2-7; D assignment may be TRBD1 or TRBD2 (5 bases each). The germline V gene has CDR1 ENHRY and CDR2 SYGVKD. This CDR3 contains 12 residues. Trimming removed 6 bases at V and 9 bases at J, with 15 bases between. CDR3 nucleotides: TGTGCCATCAGAAGCACTACGGGACCGCAGTACTTC. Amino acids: CAIRSTTGPQYF.

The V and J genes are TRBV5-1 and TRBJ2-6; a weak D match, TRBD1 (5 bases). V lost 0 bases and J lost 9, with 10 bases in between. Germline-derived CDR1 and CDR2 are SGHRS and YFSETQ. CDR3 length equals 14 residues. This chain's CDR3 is CASSLEIQDNVLTF. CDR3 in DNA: TGCGCCAGCAGCTTGGAGATACAGGACAACGTCCTGACTTTC.

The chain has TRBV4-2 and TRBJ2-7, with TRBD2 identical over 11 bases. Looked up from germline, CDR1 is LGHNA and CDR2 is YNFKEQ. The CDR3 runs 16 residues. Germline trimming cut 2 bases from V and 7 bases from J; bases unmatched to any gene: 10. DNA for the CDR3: TGTGCCAGCAGCCAAACGACTAGCGGGACCGGGCGTGAGCAGTACTTC. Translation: CASSQTTSGTGREQYF.

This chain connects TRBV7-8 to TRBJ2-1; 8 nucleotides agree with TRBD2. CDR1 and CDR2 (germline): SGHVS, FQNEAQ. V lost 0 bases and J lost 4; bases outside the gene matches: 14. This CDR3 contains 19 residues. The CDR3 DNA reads TGTGCCAGCAGCTTAGCGCGGGTAGCGGGGTACCCAGGGTACAATGAGCAGTTCTTC. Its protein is CASSLARVAGYPGYNEQFF.

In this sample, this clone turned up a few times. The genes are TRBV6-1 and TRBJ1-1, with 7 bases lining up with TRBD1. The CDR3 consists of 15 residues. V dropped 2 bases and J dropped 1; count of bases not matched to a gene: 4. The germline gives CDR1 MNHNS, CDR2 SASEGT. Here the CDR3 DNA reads TGTGCCAGCAGTGAATTTGGGGACAGGAACACTGAAGCTTTCTTT. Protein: CASSEFGDRNTEAFF.